The T cell receptor beta chain described here comes from a study of regulatory T cells in long-lasting Graves disease. Notes on the study in general: TCR diversity in persistent Graves' patients was below that of newly diagnosed ones. There were preferences for TRBV28, TRBJ1-2 and TRBJ2-5 in persistent disease.

V lost 4 bases and J lost 6, with 6 bases in between. CDR1 and CDR2 from the germline V gene are MNHEY and SVGEGT. The CDR3 spans 11 residues. This clonotype was observed many times. What it binds is unknown. CDR3 regions were amplified by Arm-PCR using iRepertoire HTBI primers to build TCR beta libraries. In TCRdb, the multiplex PCR reads were re-called with MiXCR into one record per CDR3 protein. The sample holds 400,000 to 550,000 distinct CDR3 sequences; about 17% are singletons and the top ten take 20% to 25%. Noted time point: newly diagnosed GD, antithyroid drugs for less than 3 months. RNA isolated from PBMCs was used to make the TCR library. This sample also appeared in a second study, on T cells in Graves' hyperthyroidism and ophthalmopathy. That work adds: Orbital computed tomography and thyroid ultrasound, together with serum TRAb and thyroxine and clinical symptoms, were used for diagnoses.

This chain links TRBV6-2 or TRBV6-3 with TRBJ1-1; D gene uncertain. Sequenced material: peripheral blood mononuclear cells (PBMCs), taken at new diagnosis, from a patient treated with antithyroid drugs. This receptor was taken from a woman between 18 and 30 years old with Graves disease. The CDR3 DNA reads TGTGCCAGCAGTTTTAAGCCTGAAGCTTTCTTT. Translation gives CASSFKPEAFF.